This T cell receptor (beta chain) originates from a study of shared clonotypes between healthy human individuals. Libraries were prepared by immunoSEQ multiplex PCR; TCRdb keeps only in-frame clonotypes and omits some of them. The sample consists of some 1 million clones, more than 60% of them appearing once. The CDR3 contains 14 residues. Germline assignment: CDR1 MNHEY and CDR2 SVGAGI. Trimming cost V 5 bases and J 0 bases, with 8 bases left between them. For this clone: This sample includes further DNA sequences coding for the same CDR3.

The sequenced sample consisted of memory CD4+ T cells sorted from blood. Subset of the sample: CD45RA-negative fraction. The V gene is TRBV6-5, the J gene TRBJ1-3; D call uncertain. This receptor was taken from a man aged 18-30 years in good health. DNA for the CDR3: TGTGCCAGCAGTACCACCCCCTCTGGAAACACCATATATTTT. Translating gives CASSTTPSGNTIYF.